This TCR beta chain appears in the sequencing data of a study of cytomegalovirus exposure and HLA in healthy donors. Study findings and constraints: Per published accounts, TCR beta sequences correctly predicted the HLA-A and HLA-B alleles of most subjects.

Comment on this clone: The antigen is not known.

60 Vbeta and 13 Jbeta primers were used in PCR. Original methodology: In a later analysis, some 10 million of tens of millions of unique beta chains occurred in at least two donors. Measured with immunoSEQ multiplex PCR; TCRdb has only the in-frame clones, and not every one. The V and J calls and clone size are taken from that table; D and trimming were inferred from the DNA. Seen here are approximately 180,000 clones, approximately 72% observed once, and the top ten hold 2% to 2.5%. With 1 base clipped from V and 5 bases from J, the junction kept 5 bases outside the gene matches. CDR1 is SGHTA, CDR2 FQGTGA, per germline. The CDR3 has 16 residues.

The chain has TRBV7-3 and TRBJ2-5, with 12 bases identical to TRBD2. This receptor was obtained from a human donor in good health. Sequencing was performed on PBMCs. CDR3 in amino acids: CASSLILAGGRETQYF. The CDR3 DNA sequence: TGTGCCAGCAGCTTAATCCTAGCGGGGGGGCGGGAGACCCAGTACTTC. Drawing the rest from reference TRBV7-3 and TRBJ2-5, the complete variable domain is GAGVSQTPSNKVTEKGKYVELRCDPISGHTALYWYRQSLGQGPEFLIYFQGTGAADDSGLPNDRFFAVRPEGSVSTLKIQRTERGDSAVYLCASSLILAGGRETQYFGPGTRLLVL.